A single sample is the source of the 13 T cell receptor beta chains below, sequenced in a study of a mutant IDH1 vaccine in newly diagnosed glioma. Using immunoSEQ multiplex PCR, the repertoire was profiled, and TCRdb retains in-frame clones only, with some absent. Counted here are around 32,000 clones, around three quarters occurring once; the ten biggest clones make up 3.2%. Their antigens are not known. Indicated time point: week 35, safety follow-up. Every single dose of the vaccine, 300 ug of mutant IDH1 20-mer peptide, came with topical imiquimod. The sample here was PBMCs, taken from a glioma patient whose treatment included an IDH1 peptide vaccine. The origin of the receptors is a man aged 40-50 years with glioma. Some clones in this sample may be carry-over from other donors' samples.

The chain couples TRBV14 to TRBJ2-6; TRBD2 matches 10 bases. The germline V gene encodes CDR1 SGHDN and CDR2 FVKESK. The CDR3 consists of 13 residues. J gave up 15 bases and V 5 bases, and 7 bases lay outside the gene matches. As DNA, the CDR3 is TGTGCCAGCAGCGCTAGCGGGGGCGGAGACCTGACTTTC. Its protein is CASSASGGGDLTF.

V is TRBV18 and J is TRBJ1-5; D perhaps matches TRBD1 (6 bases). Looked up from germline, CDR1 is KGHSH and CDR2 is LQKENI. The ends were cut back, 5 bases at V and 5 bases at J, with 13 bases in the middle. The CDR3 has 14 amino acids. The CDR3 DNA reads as TGTGCCAGCTCAACACAGGGAAGGGATCAGCCCCAGCATTTT. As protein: CASSTQGRDQPQHF.

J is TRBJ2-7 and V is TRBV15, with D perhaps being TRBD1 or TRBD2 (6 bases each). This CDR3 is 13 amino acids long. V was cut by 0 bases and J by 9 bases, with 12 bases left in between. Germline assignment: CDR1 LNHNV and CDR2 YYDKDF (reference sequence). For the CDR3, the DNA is TGTGCCACCAGCAGAGATCGGGGGCGGGGGCAGTACTTC. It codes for CATSRDRGRGQYF.

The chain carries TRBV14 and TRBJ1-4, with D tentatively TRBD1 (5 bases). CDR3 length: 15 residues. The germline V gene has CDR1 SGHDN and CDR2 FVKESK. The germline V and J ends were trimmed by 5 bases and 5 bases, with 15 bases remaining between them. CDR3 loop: CASSSSYRRNEKLFF. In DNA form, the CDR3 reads TGTGCCAGCAGCTCATCCTACAGGAGGAATGAAAAACTGTTTTTT.

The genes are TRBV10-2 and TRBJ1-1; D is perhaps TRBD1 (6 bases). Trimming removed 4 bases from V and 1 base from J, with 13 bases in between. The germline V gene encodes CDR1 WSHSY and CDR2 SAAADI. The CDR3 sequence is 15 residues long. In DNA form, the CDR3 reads TGCGCCAGCAGTGGGGGGGGGCTGGGGAACACTGAAGCTTTCTTT. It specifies CASSGGGLGNTEAFF.

The CDR3 is CASSGGIPGETQYF. As DNA, the CDR3 is TGTGCCAGCAGCGGTGGCATACCAGGAGAGACCCAGTACTTC. The J gene is TRBJ2-5, the V gene TRBV5-6; D not certain. Germline V gives CDR1 SGHDT, CDR2 YYEEEE. The CDR3 is 14 residues long. Trimming removed 4 bases from V and 4 bases from J, with 14 bases in between.

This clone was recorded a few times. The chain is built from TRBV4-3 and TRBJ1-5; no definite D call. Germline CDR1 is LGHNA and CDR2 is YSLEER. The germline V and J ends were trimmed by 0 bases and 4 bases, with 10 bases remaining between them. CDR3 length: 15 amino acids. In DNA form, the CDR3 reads TGCGCCAGCAGCCAAGACGGATTACGGAATCAGCCCCAGCATTTT. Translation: CASSQDGLRNQPQHF.

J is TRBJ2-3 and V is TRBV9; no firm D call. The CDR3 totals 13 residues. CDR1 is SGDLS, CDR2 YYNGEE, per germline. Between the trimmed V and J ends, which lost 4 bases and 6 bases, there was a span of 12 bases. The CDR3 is CASSSPVGDTQYF. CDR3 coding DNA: TGTGCCAGCAGCTCCCCGGTGGGGGATACGCAGTATTTT. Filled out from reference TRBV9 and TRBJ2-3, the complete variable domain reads DSGVTQTPKHLITATGQRVTLRCSPRSGDLSVYWYQQSLDQGLQFLIQYYNGEERAKGNILERFSAQQFPDLHSELNLSSLELGDSALYFCASSSPVGDTQYFGPGTRLTVL.

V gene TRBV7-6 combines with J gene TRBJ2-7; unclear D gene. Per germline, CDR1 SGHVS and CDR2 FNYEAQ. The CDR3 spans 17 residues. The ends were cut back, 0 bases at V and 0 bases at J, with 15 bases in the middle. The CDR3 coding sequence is TGTGCCAGCAGCTTAGCCGTTAATAGATACCGCTCCTACGAGCAGTACTTC. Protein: CASSLAVNRYRSYEQYF.

This CDR3 reads CASSRGTVHNQPQHF. DNA of the CDR3: TGTGCCAGTAGTAGGGGGACAGTCCACAATCAGCCCCAGCATTTT. V is TRBV19 and J is TRBJ1-5, with 7 bases identical to TRBD1. From germline, CDR1 is LNHDA and CDR2 SQIVND (reference sequence). CDR3 size: 15 residues. V lost 4 bases to trimming and J lost 3 bases; unmatched junction nucleotides: 6.

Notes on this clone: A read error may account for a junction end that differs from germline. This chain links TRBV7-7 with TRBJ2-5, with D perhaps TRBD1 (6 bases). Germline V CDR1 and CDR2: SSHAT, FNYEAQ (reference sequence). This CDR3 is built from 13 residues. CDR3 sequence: CASSSTGLETQYF. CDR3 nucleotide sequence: TGTGCTAGCAGCTCTACAGGGTTGGAGACCCAGTACTTC.

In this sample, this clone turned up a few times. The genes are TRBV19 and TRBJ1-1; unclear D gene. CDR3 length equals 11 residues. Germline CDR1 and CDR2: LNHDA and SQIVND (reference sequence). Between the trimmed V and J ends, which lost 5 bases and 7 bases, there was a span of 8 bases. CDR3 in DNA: TGTGCCAGTAGTCTCAACTATGAAGCTTTCTTT. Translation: CASSLNYEAFF.

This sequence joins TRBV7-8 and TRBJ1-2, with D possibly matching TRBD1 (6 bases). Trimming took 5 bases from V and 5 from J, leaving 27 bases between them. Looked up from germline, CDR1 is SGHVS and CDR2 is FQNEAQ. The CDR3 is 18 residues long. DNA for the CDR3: TGTGCCAGCAGCCTCTCGAGGACAGCAAACCCTGCCCTTTATGGCTACACCTTC. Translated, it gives CASSLSRTANPALYGYTF.